This T cell receptor beta chain was found in a study of post-analysis software for immune sequencing data. This CDR3 is built from 12 residues. In germline, CDR1 is MNHEY, CDR2 SVGAGI. J lost 8 bases, V lost 7 bases, and 4 bases had no gene match. Concerning this clonotype: What it binds is not known.

Unique molecular identifiers were carried by the TCR beta cDNA libraries. Input amounts of 1 to 10 million T cells were used. These gave approximately 500,000 cDNA molecules, so each molecule approximated one T cell. TCRdb reanalysed the PCR reads using MiXCR and keeps one entry per CDR3 protein. The sample contains just over 250,000 distinct CDR3 sequences, 30% to 45% of which appear only once. Study results and limitations: Patients showed TRBV5-6, TRBV5-1 and TRBV20-1 among five TRBV segments more frequent than in controls.

Specimen: blood. The receptor was isolated from a girl aged 5-17 years with multiple sclerosis. The chain carries TRBV6-5 and TRBJ2-1; 8 bases align to TRBD2. Here the CDR3 reads CASNNGGDEQFF. The CDR3 DNA reads TGTGCCAGCAACAACGGGGGGGATGAGCAGTTCTTC.